The source of this T cell receptor beta chain is a study of early stage breast cancer tumors. V was shortened by 1 base and J by 3 bases, with 12 bases between the two germline ends. The CDR3 runs 15 residues. Germline values: CDR1 SNHLY, CDR2 FYNNEI. This clone turned up a few times. TCRdb's table, derived via immunoSEQ multiplex PCR, lists solely in-frame clones and lacks some. The repertoire holds about 72,000 clones, around 85% seen once, with around 3.4% in the top ten. This TCR came from a person aged 55 to 70 with breast cancer. The sample comprised blood. The chain joins TRBV2 to TRBJ1-2; D gene unclear. CDR3 bases: TGTGCCAGCAGTGAAGGATCACGCGGGTACTATGGCTACACCTTC. This sequence encodes CASSEGSRGYYGYTF.